The sequence of this T cell receptor (beta chain) was determined in a study of beta chain features in type 1 diabetes. The ends were cut back, 8 bases at V and 2 bases at J, with 10 bases in the middle. The CDR3 is 13 residues long. Germline CDR1 is SGHTA and CDR2 is FQGNSA. Reverse transcription of all isolated RNA meant that expressed TCRB transcripts were sequenced. TCRdb's table, derived via immunoSEQ multiplex PCR, lists solely in-frame clones and lacks some. The table shows hundreds of thousands of clones, with 9.6% occurring only once. This sequence was found in a woman aged 18-30 years in good health. The chain employs TRBV7-2 and TRBJ1-5, with a weak D call TRBD1 (6 bases). Sample: naive CD4+ T cells from blood. As DNA, the CDR3 is TGTGCCAGCGCGAGACAGGGCAATCAGCCCCAGCATTTT. It specifies CASARQGNQPQHF.